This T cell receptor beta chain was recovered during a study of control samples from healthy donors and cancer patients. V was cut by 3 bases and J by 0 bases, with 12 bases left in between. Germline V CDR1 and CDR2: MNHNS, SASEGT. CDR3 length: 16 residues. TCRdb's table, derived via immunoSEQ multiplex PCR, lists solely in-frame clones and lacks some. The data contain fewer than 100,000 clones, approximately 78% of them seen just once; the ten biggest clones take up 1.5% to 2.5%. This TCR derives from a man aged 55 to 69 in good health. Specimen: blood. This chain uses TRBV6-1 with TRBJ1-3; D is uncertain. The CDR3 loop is CASSEPASFSGNTIYF. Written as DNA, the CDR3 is TGTGCCAGCAGTGAGCCGGCGTCTTTCTCTGGAAACACCATATATTTT.